This T cell receptor beta chain was sequenced for a study of identical twins. Study-wide points: Twins shared beta out-of-frame sequences in excess, but this excess was weaker. Shared out-of-frame alpha sequences (those common to twins) showed excess low generation probability.

This clonotype has just a few counts. What it recognizes is unknown. Unique molecular identifiers were in the cDNA, with template-switch universal primer binding. MiXCR was run by TCRdb on the 5' RACE reads, yielding one entry per CDR3 protein. The data show about 530,000 distinct CDR3 sequences, about 20% seen once. Germline CDR1 is MGHRA and CDR2 is YSYEKL. J lost 2 bases, V lost 4 bases, and 7 bases had no gene match. The CDR3 covers 15 residues. These data are also associated with another study on yellow fever vaccine responses in identical twins.

This rearrangement joins TRBV4-1 to TRBJ2-7, with 8 bases identical to TRBD2. The sequencing sample was made of CD4+ T cells sorted from blood. The clonotype was recovered from a woman under 30 in good health. CDR3 protein: CASSLIAGTTYEQYF. CDR3 sequence (DNA): TGCGCCAGCAGCCTAATAGCGGGGACTACCTACGAGCAGTACTTC.